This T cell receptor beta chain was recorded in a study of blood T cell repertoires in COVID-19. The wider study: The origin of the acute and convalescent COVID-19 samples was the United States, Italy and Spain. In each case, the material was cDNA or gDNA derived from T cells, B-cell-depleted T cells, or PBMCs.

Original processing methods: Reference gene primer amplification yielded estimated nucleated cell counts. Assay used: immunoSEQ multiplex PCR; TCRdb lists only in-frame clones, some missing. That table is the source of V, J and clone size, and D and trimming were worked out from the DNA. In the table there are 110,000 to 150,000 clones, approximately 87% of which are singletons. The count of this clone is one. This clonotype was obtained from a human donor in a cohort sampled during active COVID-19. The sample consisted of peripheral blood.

The CDR3 spells CASSRGSQETQYF. CDR3 sequence (DNA): TGTGCCAGCAGCCGTGGCTCCCAAGAGACCCAGTACTTC. The V and J genes are TRBV14 and TRBJ2-5, with no clear D. V was shortened by 4 bases and J by 1 base, with 7 bases between the two germline ends. The CDR3 sequence is 13 residues long. The germline gives CDR1 SGHDN, CDR2 FVKESK.